In this sample, the clone carrying this T cell receptor beta chain turned up many times. Trimming took 5 bases from V and 3 from J, leaving 14 bases between them. Germline loops: CDR1 MNHEY, CDR2 SVGAGI. There are 15 residues in the CDR3. These data belong to a study of T-cell reconstitution after alpha-beta-depleted transplantation in children. During its preparation, the TCRbeta library received unique molecular identifiers. TCRdb itself ran the PCR reads through MiXCR, one entry per CDR3 protein. The data show some 200,000 distinct CDR3 sequences, 13% to 15% seen once. The chain combines TRBV6-5 with TRBJ2-1; D is unresolved. The clonotype originates from a human donor who donated a stem cell graft to a child with acute lymphoblastic leukemia. Sequenced here: PBMCs from the stem cell graft donor, sampled from the stem cell graft. Here the CDR3 DNA reads TGTGCCAGCAGTCACCGTCAGTCCGACTACAATGAGCAGTTCTTC. This encodes CASSHRQSDYNEQFF.